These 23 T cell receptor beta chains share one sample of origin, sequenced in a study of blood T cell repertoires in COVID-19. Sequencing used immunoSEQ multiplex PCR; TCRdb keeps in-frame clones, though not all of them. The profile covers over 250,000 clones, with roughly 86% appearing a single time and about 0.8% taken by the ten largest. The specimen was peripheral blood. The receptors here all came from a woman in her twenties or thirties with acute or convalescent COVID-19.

The CDR3 here is CASSQGAGSQFF. DNA for the CDR3: TGTGCCAGCAGCCAAGGAGCAGGTTCCCAGTTCTTC. This chain connects TRBV14 to TRBJ2-1, with D unresolved. Germline CDR1 and CDR2: SGHDN and FVKESK. This CDR3 is 12 amino acids long. The V and J ends lost 1 base and 13 bases respectively, with 11 bases between them. Full variable domain (remainder filled in from reference TRBV14 and TRBJ2-1): EAGVTQFPSHSVIEKGQTVTLRCDPISGHDNLYWYRRVMGKEIKFLLHFVKESKQDESGMPNNRFLAERTGGTYSTLKVQPAELEDSGVYFCASSQGAGSQFFGPGTRLTVL.

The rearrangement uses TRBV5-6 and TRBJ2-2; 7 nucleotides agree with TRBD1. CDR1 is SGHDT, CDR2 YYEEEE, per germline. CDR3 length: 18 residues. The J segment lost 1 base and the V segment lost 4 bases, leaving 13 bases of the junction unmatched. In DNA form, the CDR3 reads TGTGCCAGCAGCCAAATAAAGACAGGGTGGAAGAACACCGGGGAGCTGTTTTTT. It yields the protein CASSQIKTGWKNTGELFF.

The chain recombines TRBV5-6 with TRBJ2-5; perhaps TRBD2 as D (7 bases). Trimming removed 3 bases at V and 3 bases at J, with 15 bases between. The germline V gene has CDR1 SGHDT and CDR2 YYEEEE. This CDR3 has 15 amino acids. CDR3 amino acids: CASSSREGVEETQYF. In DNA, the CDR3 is TGTGCCAGCAGCTCCAGGGAGGGGGTAGAAGAGACCCAGTACTTC.

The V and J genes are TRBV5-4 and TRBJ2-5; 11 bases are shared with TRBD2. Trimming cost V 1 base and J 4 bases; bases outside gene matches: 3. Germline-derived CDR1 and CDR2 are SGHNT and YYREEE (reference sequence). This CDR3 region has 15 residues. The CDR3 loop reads CASSLQLAGAETQYF. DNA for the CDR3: TGTGCCAGCAGCTTGCAACTAGCGGGAGCAGAGACCCAGTACTTC.

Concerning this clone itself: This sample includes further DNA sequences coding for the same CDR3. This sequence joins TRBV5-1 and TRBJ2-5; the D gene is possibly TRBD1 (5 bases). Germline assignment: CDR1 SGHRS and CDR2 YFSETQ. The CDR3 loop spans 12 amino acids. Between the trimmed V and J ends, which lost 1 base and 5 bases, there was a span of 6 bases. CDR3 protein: CASSLNRETQYF. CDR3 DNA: TGCGCCAGCAGCTTGAACAGGGAGACCCAGTACTTC.

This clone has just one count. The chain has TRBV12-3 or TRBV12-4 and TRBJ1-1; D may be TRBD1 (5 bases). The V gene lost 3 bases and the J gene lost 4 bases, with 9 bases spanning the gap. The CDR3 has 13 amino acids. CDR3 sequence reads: CASSFGGSTEAFF. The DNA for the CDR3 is TGTGCCAGCAGTTTCGGGGGGAGCACTGAAGCTTTCTTT.

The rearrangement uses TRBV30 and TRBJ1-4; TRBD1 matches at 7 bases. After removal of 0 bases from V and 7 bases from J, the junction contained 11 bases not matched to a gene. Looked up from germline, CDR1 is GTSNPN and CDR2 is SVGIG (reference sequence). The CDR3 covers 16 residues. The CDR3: CAWSVKVGQGGEKLFF. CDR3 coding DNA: TGTGCCTGGAGTGTAAAAGTTGGTCAGGGGGGTGAAAAACTGTTTTTT.

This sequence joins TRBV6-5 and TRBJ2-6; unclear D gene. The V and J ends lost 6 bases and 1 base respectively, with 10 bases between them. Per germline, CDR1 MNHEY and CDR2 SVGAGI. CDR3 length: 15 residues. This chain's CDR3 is CASRVSGSGANVLTF. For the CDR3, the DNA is TGTGCCAGCAGGGTTTCAGGTTCTGGGGCCAACGTCCTGACTTTC.

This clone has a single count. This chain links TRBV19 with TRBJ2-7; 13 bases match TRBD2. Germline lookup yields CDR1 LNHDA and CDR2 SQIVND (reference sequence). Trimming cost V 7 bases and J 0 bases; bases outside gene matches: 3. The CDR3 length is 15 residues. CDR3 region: CASIGTSGDSYEQYF. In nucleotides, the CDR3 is TGTGCCAGTATAGGGACTAGCGGGGACTCCTACGAGCAGTACTTC. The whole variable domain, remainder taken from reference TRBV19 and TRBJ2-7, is DGGITQSPKYLFRKEGQNVTLSCEQNLNHDAMYWYRQDPGQGLRLIYYSQIVNDFQKGDIAEGYSVSREKKESFPLTVTSAQKNPTAFYLCASIGTSGDSYEQYFGPGTRLTVT.

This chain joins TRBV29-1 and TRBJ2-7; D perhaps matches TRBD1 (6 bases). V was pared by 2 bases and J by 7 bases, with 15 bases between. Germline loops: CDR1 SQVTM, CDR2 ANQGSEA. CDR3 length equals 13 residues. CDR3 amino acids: CSVEFDRPWEQYF. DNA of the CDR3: TGCAGCGTTGAATTTGACAGGCCGTGGGAGCAGTACTTC.

In DNA, the CDR3 is TGTGCCAGCAGCCAATCACACCGAGGTGAGACCCAGTACTTC. This gives the protein CASSQSHRGETQYF. The chain combines TRBV4-2 with TRBJ2-5; unclear D gene. The CDR3 has 14 amino acids. In germline, CDR1 is LGHNA, CDR2 YNFKEQ. Trimming pared 2 bases from V and 5 bases from J, leaving 12 bases between.

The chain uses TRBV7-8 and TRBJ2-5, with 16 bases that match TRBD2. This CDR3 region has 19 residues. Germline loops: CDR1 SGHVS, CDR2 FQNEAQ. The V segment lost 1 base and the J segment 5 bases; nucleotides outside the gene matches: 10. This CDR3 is CASSLVGTSGRVPGETQYF. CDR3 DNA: TGTGCCAGCAGCTTAGTAGGGACTAGCGGGAGGGTACCTGGGGAGACCCAGTACTTC. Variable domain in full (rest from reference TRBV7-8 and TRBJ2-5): GAGVSQSPRYKVAKRGQDVALRCDPISGHVSLFWYQQALGQGPEFLTYFQNEAQLDKSGLPSDRFFAERPEGSVSTLKIQRTQQEDSAVYLCASSLVGTSGRVPGETQYFGPGTRLLVL.

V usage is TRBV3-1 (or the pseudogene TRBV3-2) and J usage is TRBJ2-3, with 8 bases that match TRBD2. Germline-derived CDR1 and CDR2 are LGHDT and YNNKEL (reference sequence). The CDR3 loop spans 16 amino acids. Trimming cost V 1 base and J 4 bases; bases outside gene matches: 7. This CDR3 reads CASSQVSGGPADTQYF. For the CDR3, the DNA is TGTGCCAGCAGCCAAGTCTCGGGAGGGCCCGCAGATACGCAGTATTTT.

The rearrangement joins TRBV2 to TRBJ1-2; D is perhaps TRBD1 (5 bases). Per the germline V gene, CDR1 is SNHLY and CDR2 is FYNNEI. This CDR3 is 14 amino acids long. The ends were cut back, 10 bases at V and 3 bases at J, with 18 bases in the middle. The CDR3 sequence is CATRRGTLDYGYTF. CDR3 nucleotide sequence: TGTGCCACCCGTCGGGGGACCCTGGACTATGGCTACACCTTC.

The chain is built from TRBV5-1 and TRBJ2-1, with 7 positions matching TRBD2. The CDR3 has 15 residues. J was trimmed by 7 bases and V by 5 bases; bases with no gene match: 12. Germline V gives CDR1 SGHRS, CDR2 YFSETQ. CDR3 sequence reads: CASSSISGIGNEQFF. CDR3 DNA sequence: TGCGCCAGCAGTTCGATAAGCGGGATAGGAAATGAGCAGTTCTTC.

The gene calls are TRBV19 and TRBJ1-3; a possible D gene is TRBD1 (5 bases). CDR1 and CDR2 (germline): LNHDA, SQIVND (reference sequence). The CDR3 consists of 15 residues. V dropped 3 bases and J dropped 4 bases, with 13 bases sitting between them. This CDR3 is CASSISGRTGNTIYF. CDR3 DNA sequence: TGTGCCAGTAGTATCTCAGGGAGGACAGGAAACACCATATATTTT.

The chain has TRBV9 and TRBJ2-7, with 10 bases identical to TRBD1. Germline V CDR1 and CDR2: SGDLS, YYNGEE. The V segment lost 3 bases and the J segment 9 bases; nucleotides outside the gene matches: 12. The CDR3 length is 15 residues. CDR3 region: CASSEGDRGYLVQYF. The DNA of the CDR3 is TGTGCCAGCAGCGAGGGGGACAGGGGTTATCTCGTGCAGTACTTC.

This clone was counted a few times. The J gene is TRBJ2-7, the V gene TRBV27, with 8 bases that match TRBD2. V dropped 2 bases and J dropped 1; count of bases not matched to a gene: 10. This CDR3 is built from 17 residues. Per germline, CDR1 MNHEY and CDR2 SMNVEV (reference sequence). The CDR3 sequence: CASSLRVIAGRSYEQYF. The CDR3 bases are TGTGCCAGCAGTTTACGTGTTATAGCGGGGCGTTCCTACGAGCAGTACTTC.

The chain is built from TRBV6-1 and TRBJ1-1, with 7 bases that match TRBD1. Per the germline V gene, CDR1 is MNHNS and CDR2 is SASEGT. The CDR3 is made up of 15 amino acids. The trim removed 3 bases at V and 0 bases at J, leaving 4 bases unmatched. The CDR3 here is CASSESTGVNTEAFF. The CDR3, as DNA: TGTGCCAGCAGTGAGTCCACAGGGGTGAACACTGAAGCTTTCTTT.

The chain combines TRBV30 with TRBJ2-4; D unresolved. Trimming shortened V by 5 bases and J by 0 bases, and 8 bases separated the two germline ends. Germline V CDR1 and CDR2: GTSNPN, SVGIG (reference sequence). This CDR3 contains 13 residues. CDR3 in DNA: TGTGCCTGGGAAAAACTAGCCAAAAACATTCAGTACTTC. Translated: CAWEKLAKNIQYF.

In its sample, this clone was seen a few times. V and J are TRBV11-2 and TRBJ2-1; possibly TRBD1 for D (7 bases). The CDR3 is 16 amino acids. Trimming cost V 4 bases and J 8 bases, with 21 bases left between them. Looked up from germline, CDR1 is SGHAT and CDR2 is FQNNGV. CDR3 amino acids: CASSWGRGVFGDEQFF. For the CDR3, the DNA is TGTGCCAGCAGCTGGGGCAGGGGGGTATTCGGCGATGAGCAGTTCTTC.

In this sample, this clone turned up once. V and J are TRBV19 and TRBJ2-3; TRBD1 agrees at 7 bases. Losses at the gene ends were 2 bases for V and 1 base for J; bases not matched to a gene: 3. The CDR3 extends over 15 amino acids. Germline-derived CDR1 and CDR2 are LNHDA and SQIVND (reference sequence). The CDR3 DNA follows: TGTGCCAGTAGTATACAGGGACAGCGCACAGATACGCAGTATTTT. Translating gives CASSIQGQRTDTQYF.

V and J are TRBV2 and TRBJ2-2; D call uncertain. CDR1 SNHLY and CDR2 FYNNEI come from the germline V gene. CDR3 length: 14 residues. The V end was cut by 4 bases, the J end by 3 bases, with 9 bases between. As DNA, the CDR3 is TGTGCCAGCAGTGCGGTCACCTACACCGGGGAGCTGTTTTTT. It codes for CASSAVTYTGELFF. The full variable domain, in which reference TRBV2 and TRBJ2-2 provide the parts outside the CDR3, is EPEVTQTPSHQVTQMGQEVILRCVPISNHLYFYWYRQILGQKVEFLVSFYNNEISEKSEIFDDQFSVERPDGSNFTLKIRSTKLEDSAMYFCASSAVTYTGELFFGEGSRLTVL.